This record covers a single T cell receptor (beta chain). This sample was included in a study of blood T cell repertoires in COVID-19. In the study overall: Samples representing acute and convalescent COVID-19 were sourced from the United States, Italy and Spain.

Authors' analysis steps: Amplification of reference gene primers provided the estimated nucleated cell counts. Some clones are missing from TCRdb's copy, which holds only in-frame ones; the method was immunoSEQ multiplex PCR. D and trimming come from the DNA, and the V and J calls and clone size come from that table. Found here are about 73,000 clones, roughly 89% of them singletons; the top ten hold approximately 8.9%. There are 14 residues in the CDR3. Germline V CDR1 and CDR2: MNHEY, SVGAGI. J was trimmed by 3 bases and V by 4 bases; bases with no gene match: 5. The clonotype comes from a man older than 75 with acute or convalescent COVID-19. The sample comprised peripheral blood. The V and J genes are TRBV6-5 and TRBJ1-2; TRBD1 aligns across 7 bases. The CDR3 DNA reads as TGTGCCAGCAGTTGGGCAGGGACAGACTATGGCTACACCTTC. This codes for CASSWAGTDYGYTF.